These 28 T cell receptor beta chains were all obtained from the same sample, sequenced in a study of T cell repertoires and HLA-DP antigens. Clones were sequenced by immunoSEQ multiplex PCR, and TCRdb holds only the in-frame ones, with some missing. The top ten hold roughly 1.6% of the sample, which has approximately 100,000 clones, about 89% seen once. Their antigen targets remain unknown. The sequencing sample was made of CD4+ T cells from PBMCs. The source is a man aged 45-65 years in good health and CMV-seronegative.

The V gene is TRBV5-1, the J gene TRBJ1-2; D unresolved. Germline CDR1 and CDR2: SGHRS and YFSETQ. The V end lost 4 bases, the J end lost 6 bases, and 10 bases lay between the germline ends. The CDR3 is 12 amino acids. CDR3 nucleotides: TGCGCCAGCAGCAGGGAATCTGATGGCTACACCTTC. It codes for CASSRESDGYTF.

This chain connects TRBV12-5 to TRBJ1-3; D is ambiguous. The CDR3 runs to 16 residues. The ends were cut back, 0 bases at V and 3 bases at J, with 12 bases in the middle. The germline V gene has CDR1 LGHNT and CDR2 FRNRAP. CDR3 amino acids: CASGLVPERYGNTIYF. CDR3 in DNA: TGTGCTAGTGGTTTGGTACCCGAAAGATATGGAAACACCATATATTTT.

This clone was seen more than once but under ten times. V and J are TRBV7-2 and TRBJ1-5, with 7 bases that match TRBD1. CDR1 and CDR2 (germline): SGHTA, FQGNSA. Trimming at V came to 5 bases and at J to 7 bases, leaving 11 bases not matched to a gene. The CDR3 consists of 15 residues. This chain's CDR3 is CASSPRTGAGQPQHF. CDR3 in DNA: TGTGCCAGCAGCCCGCGGACAGGAGCCGGACAGCCCCAGCATTTT.

The V gene is TRBV2, the J gene TRBJ1-1, with D possibly TRBD1 on 5 matching bases. Trimming removed 5 bases from V and 8 bases from J, with 12 bases in between. The CDR3 consists of 12 residues. Germline V CDR1 and CDR2: SNHLY, FYNNEI. The CDR3: CASSPRQGEAFF. The CDR3, as DNA: TGTGCCAGCAGTCCTCGTCAGGGAGAAGCTTTCTTT.

The gene calls are TRBV7-2 and TRBJ1-1; no clear D. The V gene lost 1 base and the J gene lost 2 bases, with 8 bases spanning the gap. In germline, CDR1 is SGHTA, CDR2 FQGNSA. This CDR3 is built from 14 residues. The CDR3 reads CASSLVGVNTEAFF. The CDR3 nucleotides read TGTGCCAGCAGCTTAGTAGGCGTCAACACTGAAGCTTTCTTT.

The chain couples TRBV10-3 to TRBJ2-7; D gene unclear. Germline CDR1 reads ENHRY; CDR2 reads SYGVKD. CDR3 length equals 12 residues. V lost 4 bases to trimming and J lost 3 bases, with 7 bases between them. The CDR3 nucleotides read TGTGCCATCAGTGCGGAGAGCTACGAGCAGTACTTC. As protein: CAISAESYEQYF.

The gene calls are TRBV6-5 and TRBJ1-2; possible D gene TRBD1, 5 bases. Trimming took off 6 bases at V and 4 bases at J, with 9 bases between the two ends. CDR3 length: 12 residues. Per the germline V gene, CDR1 is MNHEY and CDR2 is SVGAGI. Here the CDR3 reads CASSTGIYGYTF. CDR3 coding DNA: TGTGCCAGCAGCACAGGAATCTATGGCTACACCTTC.

The J gene is TRBJ1-2, the V gene TRBV5-5; maybe TRBD1 (5 bases). The CDR3 totals 12 residues. Germline V gene lookup returns CDR1 SGHKS and CDR2 YYEKEE (reference sequence). With 6 bases removed from V and 4 bases from J, the gap between germline ends came to 10 bases. The CDR3 spells CASTPGGYGYTF. As DNA, the CDR3 is TGTGCCAGCACCCCGGGGGGCTATGGCTACACCTTC.

The chain combines TRBV19 with TRBJ1-5; tentative D call: TRBD1 (6 bases). Germline V gives CDR1 LNHDA, CDR2 SQIVND (reference sequence). V was pared by 2 bases and J by 4 bases, with 24 bases between. The length of the CDR3 is 19 residues. The CDR3 region is CASSILLSGGQGVNQPQHF. For the CDR3, the DNA is TGTGCCAGTAGTATATTATTGAGCGGGGGCCAGGGTGTTAATCAGCCCCAGCATTTT.

With respect to this clone: The junction departs from the called germline gene at one end, perhaps through a read error. The J gene is TRBJ2-3, the V gene TRBV7-7, with 12 bases that match TRBD2. The CDR3 contains 17 residues. Germline assignment: CDR1 SSHAT and CDR2 FNYEAQ (reference sequence). The CDR3, as DNA: TGTGCTAGCAGCTTAGTACCTAGCGGGAGGGCCGCAGATACGCAGTATTTT. Residues: CASSLVPSGRAADTQYF.

V usage is TRBV7-9 and J usage is TRBJ2-2, with TRBD1 as a possible D gene (5 bases). Per the germline V gene, CDR1 is SEHNR and CDR2 is FQNEAQ (reference sequence). Deletions cut 5 bases from V and 5 bases from J, with 15 bases between. The CDR3 has 15 amino acids. In nucleotides, the CDR3 is TGTGCCAGCAGCCAAGAGACAGATCATACCGGGGAGCTGTTTTTT. Protein sequence: CASSQETDHTGELFF.

V usage is TRBV27 and J usage is TRBJ2-1; D might be TRBD1 (6 bases). CDR1 and CDR2 from the germline V gene are MNHEY and SMNVEV (reference sequence). Between the trimmed V and J ends, which lost 7 bases and 10 bases, there was a span of 17 bases. The CDR3 length is 13 residues. The CDR3 loop is CASTSATGKEQFF. CDR3 sequence (DNA): TGTGCCAGCACCTCCGCCACAGGGAAGGAGCAGTTCTTC.

This clone showed up just a few times. The rearrangement uses TRBV5-8 and TRBJ2-5; D remains unclear. The V gene lost 5 bases and the J gene lost 5 bases, with 19 bases spanning the gap. Germline V gives CDR1 SGHTS, CDR2 YDEGEE. CDR3 size: 15 residues. In DNA form, the CDR3 reads TGTGCCAGCAGGCTTCTGTCTGCGAATGGGGAGACCCAGTACTTC. Translation: CASRLLSANGETQYF.

The V call is TRBV9, the J call TRBJ2-5; 9 nucleotides align to TRBD1. This CDR3 comprises 16 residues. Germline trimming cut 0 bases from V and 1 base from J; bases unmatched to any gene: 4. The germline V gene encodes CDR1 SGDLS and CDR2 YYNGEE. The CDR3 loop reads CASSVDGTGIQETQYF. Here the CDR3 DNA reads TGTGCCAGCAGCGTAGATGGGACAGGGATCCAAGAGACCCAGTACTTC.

The J gene is TRBJ2-4, the V gene TRBV19; the D is unclear. Trimming cost V 10 bases and J 0 bases, with 10 bases left between them. This CDR3 has 13 amino acids. Germline V gene sequence: CDR1 LNHDA, CDR2 SQIVND (reference sequence). CDR3: CATTNLAKNIQYF. The CDR3 nucleotides read TGTGCCACTACAAACCTAGCCAAAAACATTCAGTACTTC.

The V call is TRBV5-4, the J call TRBJ2-1; unclear D gene. CDR1 is SGHNT, CDR2 YYREEE, per germline (reference sequence). The CDR3 length is 14 residues. Trimming took off 4 bases at V and 4 bases at J, with 12 bases between the two ends. The CDR3 nucleotides read TGTGCCAGCAGCCCAGAACCCCGGTACAATGAGCAGTTCTTC. This translates into CASSPEPRYNEQFF.

The chain combines TRBV27 with TRBJ2-3; D is unclear. The length of the CDR3 is 16 residues. V lost 0 bases and J lost 0, with 10 bases in between. The germline V gene has CDR1 MNHEY and CDR2 SMNVEV (reference sequence). CDR3 protein: CASSLSGRQSTDTQYF. DNA for the CDR3: TGTGCCAGCAGTTTATCGGGTCGGCAGAGCACAGATACGCAGTATTTT.

A remark on this clone: One end of the junction varies from germline; a read error may be responsible. This chain connects TRBV4-1 to TRBJ1-2; TRBD1 might be the D (6 bases). This CDR3 region has 14 residues. Germline CDR1 is MGHRA and CDR2 is YSYEKL. The CDR3 sequence is CASSQEGRGDGHTF. CDR3 coding DNA: TGCGCCAGCAGCCAAGAAGGCAGGGGTGATGGCCACACCTTC.

V is TRBV5-6 and J is TRBJ1-6; TRBD1 agrees at 9 bases. Germline CDR1 is SGHDT and CDR2 is YYEEEE. With 3 bases clipped from V and 2 bases from J, the junction kept 3 bases outside the gene matches. The CDR3 has 16 amino acids. CDR3 protein: CASSSDRGTYNSPLHF. The CDR3 coding sequence is TGTGCCAGCAGCTCGGACAGGGGCACCTATAATTCACCCCTCCACTTT.

V is TRBV7-2 and J is TRBJ1-2; D gene ambiguous. V was trimmed by 5 bases and J by 7 bases, leaving 11 bases between them. The germline V gene encodes CDR1 SGHTA and CDR2 FQGNSA. The length of the CDR3 is 12 residues. This chain's CDR3 is CASSPPTGGYTF. CDR3 coding DNA: TGTGCCAGCAGCCCTCCCACCGGTGGCTACACCTTC.

J is TRBJ1-5 and V is TRBV6-1; 9 nucleotides match TRBD1. V gave up 4 bases and J gave up 1 base; unmatched junction bases: 14. Germline lookup yields CDR1 MNHNS and CDR2 SASEGT. The CDR3 loop spans 19 amino acids. Here the CDR3 reads CASSVPGQGMVRSNQPQHF. The CDR3 nucleotides are TGTGCCAGCAGTGTTCCGGGACAGGGAATGGTTCGGAGCAATCAGCCCCAGCATTTT.

This chain connects TRBV5-1 to TRBJ1-3; D not resolved. The germline V gene has CDR1 SGHRS and CDR2 YFSETQ. The CDR3 is 16 residues long. The V end was cut by 4 bases, the J end by 0 bases, with 14 bases between. The CDR3 loop is CASSPGGLDSGNTIYF. The CDR3 bases are TGCGCCAGCAGCCCTGGTGGGCTGGACTCTGGAAACACCATATATTTT.

This rearrangement joins TRBV19 to TRBJ1-2; unclear D gene. Per the germline V gene, CDR1 is LNHDA and CDR2 is SQIVND (reference sequence). The CDR3 spans 13 residues. Deletions cut 5 bases from V and 1 base from J, with 8 bases between. The CDR3 region is CASSADVNYGYTF. The DNA for the CDR3 is TGTGCCAGTAGTGCGGACGTTAACTATGGCTACACCTTC. Full variable domain (outside the CDR3, taken from reference TRBV19 and TRBJ1-2): DGGITQSPKYLFRKEGQNVTLSCEQNLNHDAMYWYRQDPGQGLRLIYYSQIVNDFQKGDIAEGYSVSREKKESFPLTVTSAQKNPTAFYLCASSADVNYGYTFGSGTRLTVV.

V and J are TRBV6-6 and TRBJ2-7; 8 nucleotides align to TRBD1. J lost 4 bases, V lost 5 bases, and 4 bases had no gene match. The germline V gene encodes CDR1 MNHNY and CDR2 SVGAGI (reference sequence). The CDR3 sequence is 13 residues long. The CDR3 loop is CASSPDRGYEQYF. CDR3 bases: TGTGCCAGCAGTCCAGACAGGGGTTACGAGCAGTACTTC.

The table lists this clone with a count of one. This chain links TRBV10-1 with TRBJ1-1, with D unresolved. Germline V gene data show CDR1 as WNHNN and CDR2 as SYGVQD (reference sequence). V was pared by 3 bases and J by 0 bases, with 14 bases between. The CDR3 has 16 amino acids. Here the CDR3 DNA reads TGCGCCAGCAGTGATGTCCCAGTCCCAATGAACACTGAAGCTTTCTTT. This codes for CASSDVPVPMNTEAFF.

V usage is TRBV4-1 and J usage is TRBJ2-7; D ambiguous. The CDR3 spans 14 residues. CDR1 is MGHRA, CDR2 YSYEKL, per germline. Trimming took off 4 bases at V and 6 bases at J, with 16 bases between the two ends. DNA for the CDR3: TGCGCCAGCAGCCTGTGGGTTCCCTCCCCCGAGCAGTACTTC. Translating gives CASSLWVPSPEQYF.

This clone was observed a single time. The CDR3 is CSVEDLTLNKNIQYF. Here the CDR3 DNA reads TGCAGCGTTGAAGATCTGACACTGAACAAAAACATTCAGTACTTC. The rearrangement joins TRBV29-1 to TRBJ2-4; D unclear. Looked up from germline, CDR1 is SQVTM and CDR2 is ANQGSEA. V dropped 0 bases and J dropped 3 bases, with 12 bases sitting between them. The CDR3 totals 15 residues.

The chain has TRBV7-2 and TRBJ1-2; TRBD1 matches at 7 bases. The trim removed 4 bases at V and 4 bases at J, leaving 9 bases unmatched. This CDR3 has 15 residues. In germline, CDR1 is SGHTA, CDR2 FQGNSA. Here the CDR3 DNA reads TGTGCCAGCAGCTATACCCACAGGGGTAGCTATGGCTACACCTTC. Protein: CASSYTHRGSYGYTF.